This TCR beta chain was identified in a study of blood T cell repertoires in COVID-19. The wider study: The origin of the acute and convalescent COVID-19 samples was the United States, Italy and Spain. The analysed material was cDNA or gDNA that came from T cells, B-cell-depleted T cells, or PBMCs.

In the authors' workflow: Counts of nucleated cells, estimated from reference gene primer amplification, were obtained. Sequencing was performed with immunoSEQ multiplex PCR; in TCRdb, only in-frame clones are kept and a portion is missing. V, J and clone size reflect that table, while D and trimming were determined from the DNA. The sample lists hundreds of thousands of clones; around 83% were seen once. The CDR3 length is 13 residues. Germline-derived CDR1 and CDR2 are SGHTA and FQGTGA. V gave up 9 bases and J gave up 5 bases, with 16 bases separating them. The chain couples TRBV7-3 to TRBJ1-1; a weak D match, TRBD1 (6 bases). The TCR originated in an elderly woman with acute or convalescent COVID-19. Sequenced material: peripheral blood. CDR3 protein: CARQGSGNTEAFF. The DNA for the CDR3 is TGTGCCAGGCAGGGGTCGGGTAATACTGAAGCTTTCTTT. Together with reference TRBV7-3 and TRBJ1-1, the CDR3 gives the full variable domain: GAGVSQTPSNKVTEKGKYVELRCDPISGHTALYWYRQSLGQGPEFLIYFQGTGAADDSGLPNDRFFAVRPEGSVSTLKIQRTERGDSAVYLCARQGSGNTEAFFGQGTRLTVV.